This passage covers 31 T cell receptor beta chains from one sample sequenced in a study of blood T cell repertoires in COVID-19. The repertoire was sequenced with immunoSEQ multiplex PCR; TCRdb's copy has only in-frame clones and lacks some. The table lists about 230,000 clones, approximately 88% of them singletons. Specimen: peripheral blood. Source of these receptors: a man aged 40-50 years with acute or convalescent COVID-19.

This clone was observed a few times. V usage is TRBV11-2 and J usage is TRBJ1-6; D call uncertain. With 0 bases removed from V and 8 bases from J, the gap between germline ends came to 14 bases. Germline-derived CDR1 and CDR2 are SGHAT and FQNNGV. This CDR3 region has 16 residues. The CDR3 coding sequence is TGTGCCAGCAGCTTAGAACCCTCAATATTAGATTCACCCCTCCACTTT. Its translation is CASSLEPSILDSPLHF.

The chain joins TRBV10-3 to TRBJ2-1; D may be TRBD2 (6 bases). Germline-derived CDR1 and CDR2 are ENHRY and SYGVKD. The CDR3 spans 18 residues. V was cut by 4 bases and J by 9 bases, with 28 bases left in between. The DNA for the CDR3 is TGTGCCATCAGTGCCCCTCGGGGTAGCGAAGCGCGGAGGGGTGAGCAGTTCTTC. Amino acid sequence: CAISAPRGSEARRGEQFF.

V gene TRBV11-2 combines with J gene TRBJ2-1; D not resolved. V lost 8 bases, J lost 2 bases, and 10 bases lay in between. The germline CDR1 and CDR2 sequences are SGHAT and FQNNGV. CDR3 length: 13 residues. The CDR3 region has the DNA TGTGCCAGCGGCCAGACTGCCTACAATGAGCAGTTCTTC. Residues: CASGQTAYNEQFF.

The chain recombines TRBV2 with TRBJ1-2; the D gene is possibly TRBD1 (6 bases). V lost 3 bases and J 1 base, leaving 12 bases between the germline ends. The CDR3 spans 15 residues. The germline V gene has CDR1 SNHLY and CDR2 FYNNEI. CDR3 DNA sequence: TGTGCCAGCAGTGACCGGGCAGGGGTTAACTATGGCTACACCTTC. Residues: CASSDRAGVNYGYTF. The variable domain in full, completed from reference TRBV2 and TRBJ1-2, reads EPEVTQTPSHQVTQMGQEVILRCVPISNHLYFYWYRQILGQKVEFLVSFYNNEISEKSEIFDDQFSVERPDGSNFTLKIRSTKLEDSAMYFCASSDRAGVNYGYTFGSGTRLTVV.

With respect to this clone: Other nucleotide sequences in the sample specify the same CDR3. The rearrangement links TRBV6-2 or TRBV6-3 to TRBJ1-2, with 7 bases matching TRBD1. Germline CDR1 is MNHEY and CDR2 is SVGEGT. The CDR3 loop spans 15 amino acids. V was pared by 6 bases and J by 0 bases, with 7 bases of the junction left unmatched. CDR3 coding DNA: TGTGCCAGCAGCCTCCCGACAGGGACTAACTATGGCTACACCTTC. Residues: CASSLPTGTNYGYTF.

This clone occurred a few times. The chain has TRBV9 and TRBJ1-2, with D unclear. Germline V gene lookup returns CDR1 SGDLS and CDR2 YYNGEE. With 0 bases removed from V and 1 base from J, the gap between germline ends came to 4 bases. The length of the CDR3 is 13 residues. For the CDR3, the DNA is TGTGCCAGCAGCGTAGGTAGTAACTATGGCTACACCTTC. Its translation is CASSVGSNYGYTF.

The chain is built from TRBV11-3 and TRBJ2-1; 11 bases are shared with TRBD2. V was clipped by 5 bases and J by 5 bases; unmatched bases: 5. CDR3 length: 15 residues. Germline values: CDR1 SGHNT, CDR2 YENEEA. The DNA for the CDR3 is TGTGCCAGCAGCCCGGGACTAGCGGCTAACAATGAGCAGTTCTTC. Its translation is CASSPGLAANNEQFF.

This clone came up once. The V call is TRBV12-3 or TRBV12-4, the J call TRBJ2-7; tentative D call: TRBD1 (6 bases). CDR3 length: 12 residues. Between the trimmed V and J ends, which lost 3 bases and 8 bases, there was a span of 11 bases. The CDR3 DNA follows: TGTGCCAGCAGTTTCCACAGGGTGCAGCAGTACTTC. It encodes CASSFHRVQQYF.

This CDR3 is CASSGITSGSNNEQFF. For the CDR3, the DNA is TGCGCCAGCAGCGGAATAACTAGCGGGTCCAACAATGAGCAGTTCTTC. V and J are TRBV5-1 and TRBJ2-1, with 9 bases identical to TRBD2. Germline assignment: CDR1 SGHRS and CDR2 YFSETQ. The CDR3 length is 16 residues. V was pared by 4 bases and J by 5 bases, with 10 bases of the junction left unmatched.

The rearrangement joins TRBV7-2 to TRBJ1-3, with 8 bases aligning to TRBD1. The trim removed 5 bases at V and 3 bases at J, leaving 6 bases unmatched. Germline V CDR1 and CDR2: SGHTA, FQGNSA. The CDR3 sequence is 15 residues long. The CDR3 loop is CASSLRTGHGNTIYF. CDR3 DNA sequence: TGTGCCAGCAGCCTCCGGACAGGGCATGGAAACACCATATATTTT.

The J gene is TRBJ2-1, the V gene TRBV12-5; TRBD2 matches at 14 bases. V lost 6 bases, J lost 6 bases, and 4 bases stayed unmatched. The CDR3 is 15 amino acids. Germline values: CDR1 LGHNT, CDR2 FRNRAP. CDR3 amino acids: CASGPGLAGGNEQFF. In nucleotides, the CDR3 is TGTGCTAGTGGACCCGGACTAGCGGGAGGCAATGAGCAGTTCTTC. Supplemented by reference TRBV12-5 and TRBJ2-1, the full variable domain reads DARVTQTPRHKVTEMGQEVTMRCQPILGHNTVFWYRQTMMQGLELLAYFRNRAPLDDSGMPKDRFSAEMPDATLATLKIQPSEPRDSAVYFCASGPGLAGGNEQFFGPGTRLTVL.

This chain uses TRBV12-3 or TRBV12-4 with TRBJ2-5, with 7 positions matching TRBD1. This CDR3 comprises 13 residues. Germline trimming cut 8 bases from V and 5 bases from J; bases unmatched to any gene: 8. CDR3 nucleotide sequence: TGTGCCAGCGACAGGGACCAGGGGGAGACCCAGTACTTC. Translating gives CASDRDQGETQYF.

This clone was seen only a few times. The chain joins TRBV7-9 to TRBJ1-1; D is ambiguous. Trimming took 5 bases from V and 4 from J, leaving 11 bases between them. The CDR3 covers 13 residues. Germline V gives CDR1 SEHNR, CDR2 FQNEAQ (reference sequence). CDR3 coding DNA: TGTGCCAGCAGCGCCTCGAGAGCCACTGAAGCTTTCTTT. Translation gives CASSASRATEAFF.

This clone was seen a single time. The chain uses TRBV15 and TRBJ2-7; D gene uncertain. The germline V gene encodes CDR1 LNHNV and CDR2 YYDKDF (reference sequence). There are 13 residues in the CDR3. Trimming stripped 1 base from V and 3 bases from J, with 7 bases between. CDR3 sequence: CATSRGSGYEQYF. The CDR3 DNA reads as TGTGCCACCAGCAGAGGCTCCGGCTACGAGCAGTACTTC.

This rearrangement joins TRBV14 to TRBJ1-2; TRBD1 might be the D (5 bases). The ends were cut back, 1 base at V and 7 bases at J, with 16 bases in the middle. CDR3 length: 15 residues. Germline values: CDR1 SGHDN, CDR2 FVKESK. As DNA, the CDR3 is TGTGCCAGCAGCCAAGTAGCAGTCCAGGGCGGTGGCTACACCTTC. It specifies CASSQVAVQGGGYTF.

CDR3 sequence (DNA): TGCGCCAGCAGCACCACAGACACGTCCAATGAGCAGTTCTTC. It is translated as CASSTTDTSNEQFF. V and J are TRBV5-1 and TRBJ2-1; D ambiguous. The length of the CDR3 is 14 residues. V dropped 4 bases and J dropped 6 bases, with 14 bases sitting between them. The germline gives CDR1 SGHRS, CDR2 YFSETQ.

Only a few counts were recorded for this clone. The chain carries TRBV10-3 and TRBJ1-1, with 7 bases aligning to TRBD1. CDR3 length: 15 amino acids. V was pared by 3 bases and J by 3 bases, with 7 bases of the junction left unmatched. The germline gives CDR1 ENHRY, CDR2 SYGVKD. The CDR3 is CAISDGQATYTEAFF. As DNA, the CDR3 is TGTGCCATCAGTGACGGACAGGCTACATACACTGAAGCTTTCTTT.

This clone was found once. The chain joins TRBV15 to TRBJ2-2; D perhaps matches TRBD1 (8 bases). CDR3 length: 18 amino acids. CDR1 is LNHNV, CDR2 YYDKDF, per germline (reference sequence). V dropped 0 bases and J dropped 2 bases, with 16 bases sitting between them. The CDR3 DNA reads as TGTGCCACCAGCAGAGAGGGGGGGACAGGACTCAACACCGGGGAGCTGTTTTTT. This sequence encodes CATSREGGTGLNTGELFF.

The V gene is TRBV18, the J gene TRBJ2-7; maybe TRBD2 (6 bases). This CDR3 has 15 amino acids. Trimming took off 0 bases at V and 1 base at J, with 10 bases between the two ends. Germline V gene sequence: CDR1 KGHSH, CDR2 LQKENI. For the CDR3, the DNA is TGTGCCAGCTCACCACCGCTCAGCGGGTCCTACGAGCAGTACTTC. Protein sequence: CASSPPLSGSYEQYF.

Comment on this clone: Since a much larger clone is just one base distant, this may be a read error. Within the sample, other DNA sequences also encode this same CDR3. The CDR3 bases are TGTGCCAGCAGTTTTCAGGGGTATGAAAAACTGTTTTTT. This translates into CASSFQGYEKLFF. The rearrangement links TRBV27 to TRBJ1-4; D perhaps matches TRBD1 (6 bases). Trimming pared 3 bases from V and 6 bases from J, leaving 8 bases between. The CDR3 length is 13 residues. Germline values: CDR1 MNHEY, CDR2 SMNVEV (reference sequence).

The CDR3 region is CASSYGTSGSDEQFF. The CDR3 DNA is TGTGCCAGCAGTTACGGGACTAGCGGGAGCGATGAGCAGTTCTTC. The chain is built from TRBV6-5 and TRBJ2-1, with TRBD2 matching over 14 bases. With 2 bases clipped from V and 8 bases from J, the junction kept 2 bases outside the gene matches. Germline CDR1 MNHEY, CDR2 SVGAGI. The CDR3 loop spans 15 amino acids.

The rearrangement uses TRBV23-1 and TRBJ2-7, with 7 bases identical to TRBD1. TRBV23-1 is an ORF, and what it does is uncertain. V gave up 6 bases and J gave up 5 bases; unmatched junction bases: 16. CDR3 length: 16 amino acids. CDR3 sequence reads: CASRPIDRDIQNEQYF. The CDR3 nucleotides are TGCGCCAGCAGACCAATAGACAGGGACATCCAGAACGAGCAGTACTTC.

The rearrangement joins TRBV2 to TRBJ2-5, with 10 nucleotides matching TRBD2. The CDR3 extends over 17 amino acids. Germline V gene lookup returns CDR1 SNHLY and CDR2 FYNNEI. V dropped 1 base and J dropped 3; count of bases not matched to a gene: 8. This CDR3 is CASSEGLAGVWEETQYF. The CDR3 coding sequence is TGTGCCAGCAGTGAAGGGCTAGCGGGAGTTTGGGAAGAGACCCAGTACTTC.

The chain couples TRBV7-2 to TRBJ1-3; TRBD1 matches at 7 bases. Germline CDR1 and CDR2: SGHTA and FQGNSA. V lost 1 base and J lost 5; bases outside the gene matches: 2. This CDR3 contains 14 residues. Here the CDR3 DNA reads TGTGCCAGCAGCTTAGGGGACAGACGAAACACCATATATTTT. This sequence encodes CASSLGDRRNTIYF.

The CDR3 is CASSGRTSGTYEQYF. The CDR3 nucleotides read TGTGCCAGCAGTGGTAGGACTAGCGGGACTTACGAGCAGTACTTC. This rearrangement joins TRBV27 to TRBJ2-7; 12 nucleotides align to TRBD2. The germline V gene encodes CDR1 MNHEY and CDR2 SMNVEV (reference sequence). V lost 5 bases to trimming and J lost 4 bases; unmatched junction nucleotides: 6. The CDR3 covers 15 residues.

The chain uses TRBV7-2 and TRBJ1-5, with TRBD1 identical over 8 bases. V lost 3 bases, J lost 7 bases, and 8 bases stayed unmatched. The germline V gene encodes CDR1 SGHTA and CDR2 FQGNSA. The CDR3 runs 15 residues. The CDR3 sequence is CASSLTGAGKQPQHF. In DNA, the CDR3 is TGTGCCAGCAGCTTGACAGGGGCGGGAAAACAGCCCCAGCATTTT. The variable domain in full, with the rest retrieved from reference TRBV7-2 and TRBJ1-5, is GAGVSQSPSNKVTEKGKDVELRCDPISGHTALYWYRQSLGQGLEFLIYFQGNSAPDKSGLPSDRFSAERTGGSVSTLTIQRTQQEDSAVYLCASSLTGAGKQPQHFGDGTRLSIL.

CDR3 bases: TGTGCCAGCAGCAAGGGACTAGCGGGAGGGCCGGGCTACGAGCAGTACTTC. The encoded protein is CASSKGLAGGPGYEQYF. This sequence joins TRBV7-2 and TRBJ2-7, with 16 bases that match TRBD2. The CDR3 totals 17 residues. Germline V lookup: CDR1 SGHTA, CDR2 FQGNSA. J lost 3 bases, V lost 5 bases, and 7 bases had no gene match.

The chain has TRBV19 and TRBJ1-1; no reliable D call. The germline V and J ends were trimmed by 3 bases and 1 base, with 15 bases remaining between them. This CDR3 has 16 residues. The germline V gene has CDR1 LNHDA and CDR2 SQIVND (reference sequence). The CDR3 coding sequence is TGTGCCAGTAGTATTCCCGCGAAGAGGAAGAACACTGAAGCTTTCTTT. The encoded protein is CASSIPAKRKNTEAFF.

On this clone: This sample also contains other DNA sequences that code for the same CDR3. The chain uses TRBV19 and TRBJ2-1; 13 bases are shared with TRBD2. V dropped 4 bases and J dropped 6; count of bases not matched to a gene: 3. Germline V gives CDR1 LNHDA, CDR2 SQIVND (reference sequence). The CDR3 contains 15 residues. CDR3 region: CASSRLAGGFNEQFF. The DNA of the CDR3 is TGTGCCAGTAGTAGACTAGCGGGGGGCTTCAATGAGCAGTTCTTC.

This chain uses TRBV6-1 with TRBJ2-2; 7 positions match TRBD1. CDR1 and CDR2 (germline): MNHNS, SASEGT. The CDR3 is made up of 16 amino acids. Losses at the gene ends were 3 bases for V and 5 bases for J; bases not matched to a gene: 9. DNA for the CDR3: TGTGCCAGCAGTGACGGGCAGGGGGTTGGGACCGGGGAGCTGTTTTTT. This codes for CASSDGQGVGTGELFF.

The CDR3 DNA is TGTGCCAGCAGCTGGTACAGGGTTGAAGCTTTCTTT. As protein: CASSWYRVEAFF. This rearrangement joins TRBV5-8 to TRBJ1-1; maybe TRBD1 (6 bases). The germline CDR1 and CDR2 sequences are SGHTS and YDEGEE. The length of the CDR3 is 12 residues. Trimming removed 3 bases from V and 7 bases from J, with 10 bases in between. Drawing the rest from reference TRBV5-8 and TRBJ1-1, the complete variable domain is EAGVTQSPTHLIKTRGQQATLRCSPISGHTSVYWYQQALGLGLQFLLWYDEGEERNRGNFPPRFSGRQFPNYSSELNVNALELEDSALYLCASSWYRVEAFFGQGTRLTVV.